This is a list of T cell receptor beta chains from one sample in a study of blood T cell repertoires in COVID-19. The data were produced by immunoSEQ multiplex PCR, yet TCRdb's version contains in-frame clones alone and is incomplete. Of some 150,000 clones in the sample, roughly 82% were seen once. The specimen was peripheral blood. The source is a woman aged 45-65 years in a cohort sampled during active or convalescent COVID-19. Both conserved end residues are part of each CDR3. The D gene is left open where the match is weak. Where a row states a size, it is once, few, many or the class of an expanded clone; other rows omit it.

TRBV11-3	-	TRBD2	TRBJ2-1	CASSSGGLAASYNEQFF	TGTGCCAGCAGCTCCGGTGGGCTAGCGGCGTCCTACAATGAGCAGTTCTTC
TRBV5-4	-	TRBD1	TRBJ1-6	CASSLGGTGGRSPLHF	TGTGCCAGCAGCTTGGGAGGGACAGGGGGCAGGTCACCCCTCCACTTT
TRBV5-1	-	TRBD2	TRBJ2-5	CASSQIRGGALETQYF	TGCGCCAGCAGCCAGATCCGCGGGGGGGCCCTAGAGACCCAGTACTTC
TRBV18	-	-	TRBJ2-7	CASSQQGRKTYEQYF	TGTGCCAGCTCACAGCAGGGTAGGAAGACCTACGAGCAGTACTTC
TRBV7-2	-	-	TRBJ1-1	CASSLEPGRGTEAFF	TGTGCCAGCAGCTTAGAACCAGGAAGGGGCACTGAAGCTTTCTTT
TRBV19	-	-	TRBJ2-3	CASSARLGTQYF	TGTGCCAGTAGTGCCCGACTTGGAACGCAGTATTTT
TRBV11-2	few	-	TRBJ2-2	CASSLSGVGELFF	TGTGCCAGCAGCCTTTCCGGGGTGGGGGAGCTGTTTTTT
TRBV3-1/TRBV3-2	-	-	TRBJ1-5	CASSQGTFSNQPQHF	TGTGCCAGCAGCCAAGGGACATTTAGCAATCAGCCCCAGCATTTT
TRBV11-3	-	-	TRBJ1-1	CASSLHMNTEAFF	TGTGCCAGCAGCTTACACATGAACACTGAAGCTTTCTTT
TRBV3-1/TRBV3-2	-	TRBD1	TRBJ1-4	CASSQVIFCGTGDEKLFF	TGTGCCAGCAGCCAAGTCATTTTTTGTGGGACAGGGGATGAAAAACTGTTTTTT
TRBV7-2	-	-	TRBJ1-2	CASSQNQGMGLYGYTF	TGTGCCAGCAGCCAAAACCAGGGGATGGGTCTCTATGGCTACACCTTC
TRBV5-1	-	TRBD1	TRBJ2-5	CASSLADRAKETQYF	TGCGCCAGCAGCTTGGCTGACAGGGCTAAAGAGACCCAGTACTTC
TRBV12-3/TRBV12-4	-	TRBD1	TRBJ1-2	CASRPDRENGYTF	TGTGCCAGCAGGCCCGACAGGGAGAATGGCTACACCTTC
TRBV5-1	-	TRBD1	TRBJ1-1	CASRYAGGNTEAFF	TGCGCCAGCAGATATGCAGGGGGCAACACTGAAGCTTTCTTT
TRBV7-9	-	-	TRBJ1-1	CASSPPGTEAFF	TGTGCCAGCAGCCCCCCCGGCACTGAAGCTTTCTTT
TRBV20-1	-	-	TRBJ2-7	CSASQEYEQYF	TGCAGTGCTAGCCAAGAGTACGAGCAGTACTTC
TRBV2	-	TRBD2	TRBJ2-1	CASSLGLATDEQFF	TGTGCCAGCAGCCTCGGACTAGCAACCGATGAGCAGTTCTTC
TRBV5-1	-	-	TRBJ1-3	CASSYGADSSGNTIYF	TGCGCCAGCAGCTACGGGGCGGACAGCTCTGGAAACACCATATATTTT
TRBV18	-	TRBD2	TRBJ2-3	CASSPPGLAGVTDTQYF	TGTGCCAGCTCACCGCCGGGACTAGCGGGGGTCACAGATACGCAGTATTTT
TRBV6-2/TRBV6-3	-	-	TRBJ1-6	CASSWGGRGSPLHF	TGTGCCAGCAGTTGGGGTGGTAGGGGTTCACCCCTCCACTTT
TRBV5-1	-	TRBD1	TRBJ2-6	CASSEGPGQGAAGANVLTF	TGCGCCAGCAGCGAGGGACCGGGACAGGGGGCTGCTGGGGCCAACGTCCTGACTTTC
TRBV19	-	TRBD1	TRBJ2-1	CASRDRGWNEQFF	TGTGCCAGCCGGGACAGGGGCTGGAATGAGCAGTTCTTC
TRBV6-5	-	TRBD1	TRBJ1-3	CASSYRTGAGNTIYF	TGTGCCAGCAGTTACCGAACAGGGGCTGGAAACACCATATATTTT
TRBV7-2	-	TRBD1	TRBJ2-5	CASSLGQGVETQYF	TGTGCCAGCAGCTTAGGACAGGGTGTAGAGACCCAGTACTTC
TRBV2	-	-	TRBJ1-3	CASSYQGVSGNTIYF	TGTGCCAGCAGTTACCAGGGCGTCTCTGGAAACACCATATATTTT
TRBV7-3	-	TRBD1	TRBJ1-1	CASPRGASLMNTEAFF	TGTGCCAGTCCCAGGGGGGCGAGCCTCATGAACACTGAAGCTTTCTTT
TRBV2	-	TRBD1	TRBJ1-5	CASGPWTGPNQPQHF	TGTGCCAGCGGGCCGTGGACAGGCCCCAATCAGCCCCAGCATTTT
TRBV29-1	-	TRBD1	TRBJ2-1	CSAPGQGYNEQFF	TGCAGCGCTCCGGGACAGGGGTACAATGAGCAGTTCTTC
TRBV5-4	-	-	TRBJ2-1	CASSSGVGSDNEQFF	TGTGCCAGCAGTTCGGGGGTCGGCTCGGACAATGAGCAGTTCTTC
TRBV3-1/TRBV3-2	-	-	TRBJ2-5	CASSQGEVSWRGETQYF	TGTGCCAGCAGCCAAGGAGAAGTATCCTGGCGGGGAGAGACCCAGTACTTC
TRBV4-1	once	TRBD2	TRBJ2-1	CASSQDQAGGRYNEQFF	TGCGCCAGCAGCCAAGATCAGGCGGGGGGGCGCTACAATGAGCAGTTCTTC
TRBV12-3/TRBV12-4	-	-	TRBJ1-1	CASSLRGSTEAFF	TGTGCCAGCAGTTTAAGGGGGTCAACTGAAGCTTTCTTT
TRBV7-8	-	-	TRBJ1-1	CASSLRDTVLEAFF	TGTGCCAGCAGCTTAAGGGACACCGTCCTAGAAGCTTTCTTT
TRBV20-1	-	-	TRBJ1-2	CSAPDRYGYTF	TGCAGTGCCCCCGATCGGTATGGCTACACCTTC
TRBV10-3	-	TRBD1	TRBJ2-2	CAVRDRGSTGELFF	TGTGCCGTCAGGGACAGGGGAAGCACCGGGGAGCTGTTTTTT
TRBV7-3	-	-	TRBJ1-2	CASSLVRTKGHYGYTF	TGTGCCAGCAGCTTAGTCAGGACTAAGGGACACTATGGCTACACCTTC
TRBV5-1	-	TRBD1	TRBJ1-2	CASSRGQGVVNYGYTF	TGCGCCAGCAGCAGAGGACAGGGAGTGGTTAACTATGGCTACACCTTC
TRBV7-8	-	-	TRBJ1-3	CASSPRTVASGNTIYF	TGTGCCAGCAGCCCGAGAACTGTAGCCTCTGGAAACACCATATATTTT
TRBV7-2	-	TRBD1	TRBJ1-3	CASSRDREGNTIYF	TGTGCCAGCAGCAGGGACAGGGAAGGAAACACCATATATTTT
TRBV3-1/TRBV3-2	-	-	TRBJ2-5	CASSQGGQQQETQYF	TGTGCCAGCAGCCAAGGTGGACAGCAACAAGAGACCCAGTACTTC
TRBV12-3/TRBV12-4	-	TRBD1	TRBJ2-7	CASSPGQAYEQYF	TGTGCCAGCAGTCCGGGACAGGCGTACGAGCAGTACTTC
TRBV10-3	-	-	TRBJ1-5	CAIRNSPNQPQHF	TGTGCCATCAGGAACAGTCCCAATCAGCCCCAGCATTTT
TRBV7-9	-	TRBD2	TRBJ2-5	CASSHPTSGEYQETQYF	TGTGCCAGCAGTCACCCGACTAGCGGGGAGTACCAAGAGACCCAGTACTTC
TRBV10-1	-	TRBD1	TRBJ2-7	CASSVDRVPYEQYF	TGCGCCAGCAGTGTCGACAGGGTCCCCTACGAGCAGTACTTC
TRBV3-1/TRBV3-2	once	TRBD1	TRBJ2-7	CASSPGTEGTYEQYF	TGTGCCAGCAGCCCCGGGACAGAGGGAACCTACGAGCAGTACTTC
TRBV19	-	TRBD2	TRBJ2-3	CASSKTSGGTDTQYF	TGTGCCAGTAGTAAGACTAGCGGGGGGACAGATACGCAGTATTTT
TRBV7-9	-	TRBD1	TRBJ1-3	CASREQGAGNTIYF	TGTGCCAGCAGGGAACAGGGGGCTGGAAACACCATATATTTT
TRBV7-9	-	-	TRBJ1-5	CASSLEAGNQPQHF	TGTGCCAGCAGCTTAGAGGCAGGGAATCAGCCCCAGCATTTT